The clone carrying this T cell receptor (beta chain) has a count of ten or more. The antigen remains unidentified. The CDR3 spans 14 residues. Germline values: CDR1 SGHRS, CDR2 YFSETQ. V was shortened by 0 bases and J by 7 bases, with 11 bases between the two germline ends. TCRdb reanalysed the 5' RACE reads using MiXCR and keeps one entry per CDR3 protein. The sample yields approximately 290,000 distinct CDR3 sequences, approximately 8% seen once. The sample is drawn from a study of T-cell memory formation after mild COVID-19. Study results and caveats: From day 15 to 85, contracting clones were balanced between CD4 and CD8, whereas later expanders leaned toward CD4+.

The sample consisted of PBMCs or a T cell subset sorted from them (not recorded which). The TCR originated in a man younger than 35 who had mild COVID-19 (a few samples of this study predate the infection). Cell type and time point are not known. This chain joins TRBV5-1 and TRBJ2-1, with D perhaps assigned TRBD1 or TRBD2 (5 bases each). The CDR3 loop reads CASSLVGVVNEQFF. The DNA of the CDR3 is TGCGCCAGCAGCTTGGTGGGGGTTGTAAATGAGCAGTTCTTC.